A single sample gave rise to the 21 T cell receptor beta chains below, sequenced in a study of T cell responses to AZD1222 COVID-19 vaccine. Sequencing was performed with immunoSEQ multiplex PCR; in TCRdb, only in-frame clones are kept and a portion is missing. The table has around 160,000 clones, roughly 94% seen once. The sample consisted of peripheral blood, taken 28 days after the second AZD1222 dose. These receptors came from an adult who received the AZD1222 COVID-19 vaccine.

This clone was recorded once. The chain employs TRBV3-1 (or the pseudogene TRBV3-2) and TRBJ1-3; possible D gene TRBD1, 5 bases. Trimming took off 5 bases at V and 3 bases at J, with 8 bases between the two ends. Germline CDR1 and CDR2: LGHDT and YNNKEL (reference sequence). The CDR3 sequence is 13 residues long. The CDR3 reads CASSGTDGNTIYF. In DNA form, the CDR3 reads TGTGCCAGCAGCGGGACGGATGGAAACACCATATATTTT.

In DNA, the CDR3 is TGTGCCAGCAGCCGTAGGGACAGAGGGCAATCCACCATATATTTT. Amino acid sequence: CASSRRDRGQSTIYF. V and J are TRBV6-5 and TRBJ1-3; 7 bases line up with TRBD1. V lost 6 bases and J lost 9; bases outside the gene matches: 14. CDR1 and CDR2 (germline): MNHEY, SVGAGI. CDR3 length equals 15 residues.

The chain couples TRBV30 to TRBJ2-5; 8 bases are shared with TRBD1. The CDR3 totals 17 residues. Per the germline V gene, CDR1 is GTSNPN and CDR2 is SVGIG (reference sequence). V dropped 0 bases and J dropped 5; count of bases not matched to a gene: 14. The DNA for the CDR3 is TGTGCCTGGAGTGTACTTAGGCAGGGGGCGCCCCGGGAGACCCAGTACTTC. Translating gives CAWSVLRQGAPRETQYF.

The V and J genes are TRBV18 and TRBJ1-2; D is unresolved. V lost 0 bases and J lost 0, with 14 bases in between. Germline V gene data show CDR1 as KGHSH and CDR2 as LQKENI. The CDR3 consists of 17 residues. This CDR3 is CASSPPSGGLANYGYTF. The CDR3 coding sequence is TGTGCCAGCTCACCACCTTCAGGTGGCTTAGCTAACTATGGCTACACCTTC.

This clone was recorded once. This chain uses TRBV7-6 with TRBJ2-1, with 11 positions matching TRBD2. The CDR3 is made up of 18 amino acids. J lost 6 bases, V lost 5 bases, and 15 bases had no gene match. Per the germline V gene, CDR1 is SGHVS and CDR2 is FNYEAQ. DNA for the CDR3: TGTGCCAGCAGCAAACCGGGACTAGCGGAATTGGCCCTCAATGAGCAGTTCTTC. This sequence encodes CASSKPGLAELALNEQFF. Complete variable domain (other parts from reference TRBV7-6 and TRBJ2-1): GAGVSQSPRYKVTKRGQDVALRCDPISGHVSLYWYRQALGQGPEFLTYFNYEAQQDKSGLPNDRFSAERPEGSISTLTIQRTEQRDSAMYRCASSKPGLAELALNEQFFGPGTRLTVL.

This CDR3 reads CASSSTSGGETDTQYF. In DNA, the CDR3 is TGTGCCAGCAGCTCGACTTCGGGGGGCGAGACAGATACGCAGTATTTT. V and J are TRBV7-3 and TRBJ2-3; D might be TRBD2 (7 bases). There are 16 residues in the CDR3. V was cut by 4 bases and J by 3 bases, with 17 bases left in between. Per germline, CDR1 SGHTA and CDR2 FQGTGA. Combining the CDR3 with reference TRBV7-3 and TRBJ2-3 gives the whole variable domain GAGVSQTPSNKVTEKGKYVELRCDPISGHTALYWYRQSLGQGPEFLIYFQGTGAADDSGLPNDRFFAVRPEGSVSTLKIQRTERGDSAVYLCASSSTSGGETDTQYFGPGTRLTVL.

The chain is built from TRBV6-5 and TRBJ1-1; a possible D gene is TRBD1 (5 bases). With 0 bases removed from V and 3 bases from J, the gap between germline ends came to 8 bases. This CDR3 comprises 14 residues. Germline lookup yields CDR1 MNHEY and CDR2 SVGAGI. CDR3: CASSYSVRDTEAFF. Written as DNA, the CDR3 is TGTGCCAGCAGTTACTCGGTCAGGGACACTGAAGCTTTCTTT.

The chain links TRBV7-9 to TRBJ2-3, with D perhaps matching TRBD2 (7 bases). The germline CDR1 and CDR2 sequences are SEHNR and FQNEAQ (reference sequence). Trimming removed 10 bases from V and 0 bases from J, with 29 bases in between. This CDR3 has 19 amino acids. The CDR3 loop reads CATSPRPFGGPISTDTQYF. The CDR3 nucleotides read TGTGCCACCTCACCAAGGCCCTTCGGGGGGCCCATTAGCACAGATACGCAGTATTTT.

The chain joins TRBV11-3 to TRBJ2-2; 12 positions agree with TRBD2. Germline-derived CDR1 and CDR2 are SGHNT and YENEEA. J gave up 3 bases and V 5 bases, and 4 bases lay outside the gene matches. This CDR3 is 16 amino acids long. CDR3 in amino acids: CASSPGLAGYTGELFF. DNA of the CDR3: TGTGCCAGCAGCCCAGGACTAGCGGGGTACACCGGGGAGCTGTTTTTT.

The V and J genes are TRBV6-5 and TRBJ1-2; D uncertain. Per germline, CDR1 MNHEY and CDR2 SVGAGI. V was trimmed by 2 bases and J by 1 base, leaving 14 bases between them. The CDR3 runs 16 residues. The CDR3 sequence is CASSYNDEAFNYGYTF. DNA of the CDR3: TGTGCCAGCAGTTACAACGATGAGGCTTTTAACTATGGCTACACCTTC.

This sequence joins TRBV9 and TRBJ2-3, with 7 bases aligning to TRBD2. The CDR3 spans 14 residues. Trimming cost V 3 bases and J 2 bases; bases outside gene matches: 3. CDR1 is SGDLS and CDR2 is YYNGEE in the germline V gene. The CDR3, as DNA: TGTGCCAGCAGCGCGCGGGGGAACACAGATACGCAGTATTTT. Its translation: CASSARGNTDTQYF.

The V and J genes are TRBV3-1 (or the pseudogene TRBV3-2) and TRBJ1-5, with D perhaps matching TRBD1 (6 bases). The ends were cut back, 8 bases at V and 8 bases at J, with 13 bases in the middle. Germline loops: CDR1 LGHDT, CDR2 YNNKEL (reference sequence). This CDR3 is built from 12 residues. CDR3 sequence reads: CASSQEGEPQHF. The CDR3 region has the DNA TGTGCCAGCTCCCAAGAGGGGGAGCCCCAGCATTTT.

This rearrangement joins TRBV5-6 to TRBJ1-3, with D unresolved. Germline CDR1 reads SGHDT; CDR2 reads YYEEEE. The CDR3 has 13 residues. V lost 0 bases and J lost 0, with 1 base in between. CDR3 region: CASSLGSGNTIYF. Here the CDR3 DNA reads TGTGCCAGCAGCTTGGGCTCTGGAAACACCATATATTTT.

The V call is TRBV7-9, the J call TRBJ2-1, with a possible D match to TRBD2 (6 bases). V was clipped by 5 bases and J by 8 bases, with 10 bases between them. The V gene's germline CDR1 is SEHNR and CDR2 FQNEAQ (reference sequence). This CDR3 comprises 12 residues. CDR3 amino acids: CASSPGLDEQFF. CDR3 nucleotide sequence: TGTGCCAGCAGCCCGGGACTTGATGAGCAGTTCTTC.

The chain combines TRBV6-5 with TRBJ2-7; 7 bases are shared with TRBD1. J gave up 2 bases and V 2 bases, and 0 bases lay outside the gene matches. The CDR3 spans 13 residues. Per germline, CDR1 MNHEY and CDR2 SVGAGI. The CDR3 region is CASSYDRAYEQYF. CDR3 DNA: TGTGCCAGCAGTTACGACAGGGCCTACGAGCAGTACTTC.

This chain uses TRBV4-1 with TRBJ2-1; TRBD2 agrees at 9 bases. The V gene end was trimmed by 4 bases and the J gene end by 6 bases; junction bases not matched to a gene: 10. CDR3 length: 16 amino acids. Germline CDR1 reads MGHRA; CDR2 reads YSYEKL. Here the CDR3 reads CASSPLGGGAINEQFF. For the CDR3, the DNA is TGCGCCAGCAGCCCGCTTGGCGGGGGGGCCATCAATGAGCAGTTCTTC.

This chain links TRBV12-3 or TRBV12-4 with TRBJ1-1, with 7 bases identical to TRBD1. J gave up 11 bases and V 5 bases, and 5 bases lay outside the gene matches. The CDR3 consists of 11 residues. The CDR3 loop is CASSPGGKAFF. CDR3 nucleotides: TGTGCCAGCAGTCCAGGGGGGAAGGCTTTCTTT.

The V and J genes are TRBV9 and TRBJ2-1; TRBD2 is a possible D gene (6 bases). The ends were cut back, 0 bases at V and 7 bases at J, with 11 bases in the middle. CDR3 size: 14 residues. Germline assignment: CDR1 SGDLS and CDR2 YYNGEE. The CDR3 DNA reads as TGTGCCAGCAGCGTAGCGGGGGTGGGGAATGAGCAGTTCTTC. Amino acids: CASSVAGVGNEQFF.

The chain links TRBV7-8 to TRBJ2-3; 7 bases map to TRBD2. The germline V gene encodes CDR1 SGHVS and CDR2 FQNEAQ. V dropped 3 bases and J dropped 3; count of bases not matched to a gene: 18. This CDR3 contains 19 residues. The CDR3 DNA is TGTGCCAGCAGCTTGTTTGGACCTCGGGCGGGGGATGGTACAGATACGCAGTATTTT. As protein: CASSLFGPRAGDGTDTQYF.

This clone was found once. The chain has TRBV6-5 and TRBJ2-1; no firm D call. The CDR3 covers 13 residues. V was pared by 8 bases and J by 0 bases, with 8 bases between. CDR1 and CDR2 (germline): MNHEY, SVGAGI. The CDR3 DNA reads as TGTGCCAGCGAGTTCTACTCCTACAATGAGCAGTTCTTC. Residues: CASEFYSYNEQFF.

This clone was picked up a small number of times. V is TRBV19 and J is TRBJ1-2; D remains ambiguous. The V gene's germline CDR1 is LNHDA and CDR2 SQIVND (reference sequence). This CDR3 is built from 13 residues. V lost 0 bases to trimming and J lost 8 bases, with 10 bases between them. CDR3 amino acids: CASSIDRSRGYTF. DNA for the CDR3: TGTGCCAGTAGTATAGATCGGAGTCGGGGCTACACCTTC.